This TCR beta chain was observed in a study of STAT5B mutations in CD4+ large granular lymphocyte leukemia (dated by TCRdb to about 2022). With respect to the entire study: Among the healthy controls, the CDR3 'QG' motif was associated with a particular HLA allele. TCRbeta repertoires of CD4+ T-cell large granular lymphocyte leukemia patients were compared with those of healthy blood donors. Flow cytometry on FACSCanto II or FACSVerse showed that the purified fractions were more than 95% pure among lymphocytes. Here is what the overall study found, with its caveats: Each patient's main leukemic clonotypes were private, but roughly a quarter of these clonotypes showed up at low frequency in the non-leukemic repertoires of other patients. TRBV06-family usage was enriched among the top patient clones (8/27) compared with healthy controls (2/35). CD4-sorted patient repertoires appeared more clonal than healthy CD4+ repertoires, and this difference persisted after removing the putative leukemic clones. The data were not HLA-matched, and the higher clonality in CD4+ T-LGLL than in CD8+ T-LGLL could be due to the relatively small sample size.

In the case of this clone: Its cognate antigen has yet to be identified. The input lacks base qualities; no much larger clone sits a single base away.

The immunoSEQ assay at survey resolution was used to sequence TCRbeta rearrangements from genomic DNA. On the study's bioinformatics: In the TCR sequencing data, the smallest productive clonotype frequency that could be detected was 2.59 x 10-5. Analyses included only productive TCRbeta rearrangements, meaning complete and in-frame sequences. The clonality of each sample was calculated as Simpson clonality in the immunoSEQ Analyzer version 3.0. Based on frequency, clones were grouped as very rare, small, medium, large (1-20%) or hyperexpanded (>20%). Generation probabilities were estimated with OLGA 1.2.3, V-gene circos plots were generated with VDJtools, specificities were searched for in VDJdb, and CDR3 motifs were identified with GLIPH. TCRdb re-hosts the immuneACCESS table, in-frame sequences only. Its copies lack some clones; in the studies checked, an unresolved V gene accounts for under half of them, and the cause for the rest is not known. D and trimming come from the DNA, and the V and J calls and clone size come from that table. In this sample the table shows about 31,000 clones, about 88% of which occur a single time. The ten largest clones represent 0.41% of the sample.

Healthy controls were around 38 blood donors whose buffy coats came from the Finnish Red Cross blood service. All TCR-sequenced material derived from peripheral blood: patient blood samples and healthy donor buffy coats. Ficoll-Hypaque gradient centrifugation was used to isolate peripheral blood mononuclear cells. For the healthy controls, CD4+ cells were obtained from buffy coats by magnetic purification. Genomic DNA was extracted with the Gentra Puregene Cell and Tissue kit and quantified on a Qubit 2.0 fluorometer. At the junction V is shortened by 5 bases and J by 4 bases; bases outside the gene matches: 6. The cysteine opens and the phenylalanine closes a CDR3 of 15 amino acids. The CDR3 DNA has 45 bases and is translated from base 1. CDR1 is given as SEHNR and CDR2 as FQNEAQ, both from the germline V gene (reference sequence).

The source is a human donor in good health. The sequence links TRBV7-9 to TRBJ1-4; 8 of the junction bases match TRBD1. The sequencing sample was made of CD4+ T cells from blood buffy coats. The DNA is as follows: TGTGCCAGCAGCCTAGACAGGGGTGTTAATGAAAAACTGTTTTTT. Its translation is CASSLDRGVNEKLFF.